A selection of T cell receptor beta chains follows, all from one sample in a study of blood T cell repertoires in COVID-19. Here immunoSEQ multiplex PCR was the method, and the copy in TCRdb shows in-frame clones only, minus some. The sample lists about 230,000 clones, approximately 85% occurring once. The sequencing sample was made of peripheral blood. Source of these receptors: a man aged 45-65 years with COVID-19, enrolled during active disease. Both conserved end residues are part of each CDR3. The D gene is left open where the match is weak. Clone size is stated in some rows and not others, as once, few, many or a class when expanded.

V gene: TRBV3-1/TRBV3-2; D gene: .; J gene: TRBJ2-1; clone size: once; CDR3 protein: CASSQSYQRDNEQFF; CDR3 DNA: TGTGCCAGCAGCCAATCTTACCAGCGGGACAATGAGCAGTTCTTC
V gene: TRBV4-3; D gene: .; J gene: TRBJ1-3; clone size: once; CDR3 protein: CASSQDLWGLGNTIYF; CDR3 DNA: TGCGCCAGCAGCCAAGATCTATGGGGGCTTGGAAACACCATATATTTT
V gene: TRBV4-3; D gene: TRBD2; J gene: TRBJ2-3; clone size: .; CDR3 protein: CASSQDWRAGTTDTQYF; CDR3 DNA: TGCGCCAGCAGCCAAGATTGGCGAGCGGGGACCACAGATACGCAGTATTTT
V gene: TRBV30; D gene: TRBD2; J gene: TRBJ2-3; clone size: .; CDR3 protein: CAGSGGSTDTQYF; CDR3 DNA: TGTGCCGGAAGCGGGGGGTCCACAGATACGCAGTATTTT
V gene: TRBV27; D gene: .; J gene: TRBJ2-7; clone size: .; CDR3 protein: CASPSPQVDSYEQYF; CDR3 DNA: TGTGCCAGCCCTTCCCCGCAGGTCGACTCCTACGAGCAGTACTTC
V gene: TRBV6-1; D gene: TRBD2; J gene: TRBJ2-3; clone size: once; CDR3 protein: CASSGRRTSGSGTDTQYF; CDR3 DNA: TGTGCCAGCAGTGGACGCCGGACTAGCGGGAGTGGGACAGATACGCAGTATTTT
V gene: TRBV30; D gene: .; J gene: TRBJ1-1; clone size: .; CDR3 protein: CASEPRQGGF; CDR3 DNA: TGTGCCTCGGAGCCCCGGCAAGGAGGTTTT
V gene: TRBV10-3; D gene: .; J gene: TRBJ1-5; clone size: .; CDR3 protein: CAISVSGGNQPQHF; CDR3 DNA: TGTGCCATCAGTGTTAGCGGAGGCAATCAGCCCCAGCATTTT
V gene: TRBV11-3; D gene: .; J gene: TRBJ2-1; clone size: .; CDR3 protein: CASSLGGWGERAYNEQFF; CDR3 DNA: TGTGCCAGCAGCTTAGGTGGCTGGGGGGAGAGGGCCTACAATGAGCAGTTCTTC
V gene: TRBV6-5; D gene: TRBD1; J gene: TRBJ1-3; clone size: .; CDR3 protein: CASILDRNSGNTIYF; CDR3 DNA: TGTGCCAGCATTCTGGACAGGAACTCTGGAAACACCATATATTTT
V gene: TRBV11-2; D gene: TRBD2; J gene: TRBJ2-3; clone size: .; CDR3 protein: CASSPVGGRDTQYF; CDR3 DNA: TGTGCCAGCAGCCCCGTGGGAGGGCGAGATACGCAGTATTTT
V gene: TRBV5-4; D gene: .; J gene: TRBJ1-2; clone size: once; CDR3 protein: CASTPHHGAGMGYGYTF; CDR3 DNA: TGTGCCAGCACCCCACACCATGGCGCGGGAATGGGTTATGGCTACACCTTC